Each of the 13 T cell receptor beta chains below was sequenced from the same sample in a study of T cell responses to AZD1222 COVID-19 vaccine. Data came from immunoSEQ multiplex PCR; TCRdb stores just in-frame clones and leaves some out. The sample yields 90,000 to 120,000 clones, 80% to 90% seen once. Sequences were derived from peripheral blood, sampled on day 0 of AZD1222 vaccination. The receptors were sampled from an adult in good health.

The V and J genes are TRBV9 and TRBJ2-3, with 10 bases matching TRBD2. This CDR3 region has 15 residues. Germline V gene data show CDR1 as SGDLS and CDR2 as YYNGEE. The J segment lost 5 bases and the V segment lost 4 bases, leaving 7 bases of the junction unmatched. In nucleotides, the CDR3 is TGTGCCAGCAGCCCACTAGCGGGGTCTGGAGATACGCAGTATTTT. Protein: CASSPLAGSGDTQYF.

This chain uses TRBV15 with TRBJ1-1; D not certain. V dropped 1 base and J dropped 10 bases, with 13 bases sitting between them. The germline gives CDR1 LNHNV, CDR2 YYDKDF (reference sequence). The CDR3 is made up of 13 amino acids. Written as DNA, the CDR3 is TGTGCCACCAGCAGAGGGGGTCTGGCCATAGCTTTCTTT. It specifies CATSRGGLAIAFF.

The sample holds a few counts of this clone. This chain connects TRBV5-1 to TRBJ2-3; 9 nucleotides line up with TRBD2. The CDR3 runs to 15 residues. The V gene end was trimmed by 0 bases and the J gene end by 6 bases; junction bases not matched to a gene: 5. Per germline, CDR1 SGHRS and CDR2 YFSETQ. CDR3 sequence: CASSLVGGRADTQYF. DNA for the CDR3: TGCGCCAGCAGCTTGGTTGGCGGGAGGGCCGATACGCAGTATTTT.

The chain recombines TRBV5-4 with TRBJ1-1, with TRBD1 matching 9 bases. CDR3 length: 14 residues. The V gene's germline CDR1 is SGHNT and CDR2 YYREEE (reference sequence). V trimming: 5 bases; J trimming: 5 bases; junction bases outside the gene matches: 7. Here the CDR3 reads CASRAGTGNTEAFF. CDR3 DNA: TGTGCCAGCAGGGCCGGGACAGGGAATACTGAAGCTTTCTTT.

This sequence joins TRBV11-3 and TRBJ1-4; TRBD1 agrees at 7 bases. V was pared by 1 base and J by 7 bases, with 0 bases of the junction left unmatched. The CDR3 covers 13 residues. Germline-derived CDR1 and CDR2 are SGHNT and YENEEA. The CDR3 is CASSLGTGEKLFF. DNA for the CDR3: TGTGCCAGCAGCTTAGGGACAGGTGAAAAACTGTTTTTT. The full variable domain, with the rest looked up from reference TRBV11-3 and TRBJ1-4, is EAGVVQSPRYKIIEKKQPVAFWCNPISGHNTLYWYLQNLGQGPELLIRYENEEAVDDSQLPKDRFSAERLKGVDSTLKIQPAELGDSAVYLCASSLGTGEKLFFGSGTQLSVL.

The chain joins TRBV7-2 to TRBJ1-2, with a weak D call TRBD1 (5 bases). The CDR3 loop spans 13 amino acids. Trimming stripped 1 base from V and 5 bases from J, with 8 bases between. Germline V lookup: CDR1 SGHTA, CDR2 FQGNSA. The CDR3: CASSLDRWYGYTF. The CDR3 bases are TGTGCCAGCAGCTTAGACAGGTGGTATGGCTACACCTTC.

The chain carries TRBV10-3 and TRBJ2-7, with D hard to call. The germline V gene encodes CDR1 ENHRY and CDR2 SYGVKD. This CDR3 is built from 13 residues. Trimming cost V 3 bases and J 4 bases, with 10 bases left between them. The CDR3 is CAISDVVGYEQYF. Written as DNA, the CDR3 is TGTGCCATCAGTGATGTTGTGGGGTACGAGCAGTACTTC.

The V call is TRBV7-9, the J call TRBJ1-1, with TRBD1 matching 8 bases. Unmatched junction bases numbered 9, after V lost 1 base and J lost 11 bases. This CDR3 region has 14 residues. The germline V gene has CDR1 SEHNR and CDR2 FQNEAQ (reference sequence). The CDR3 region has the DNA TGTGCCAGCAGCTTAGGGACAGGGACCGTAGCGGCTTTCTTT. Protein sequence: CASSLGTGTVAAFF.

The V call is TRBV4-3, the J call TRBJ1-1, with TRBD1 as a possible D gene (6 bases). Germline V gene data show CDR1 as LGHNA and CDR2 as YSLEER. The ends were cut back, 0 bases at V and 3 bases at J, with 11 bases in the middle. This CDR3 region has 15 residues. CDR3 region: CASSQERGLDTEAFF. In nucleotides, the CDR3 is TGCGCCAGCAGCCAAGAGAGGGGGTTGGACACTGAAGCTTTCTTT.

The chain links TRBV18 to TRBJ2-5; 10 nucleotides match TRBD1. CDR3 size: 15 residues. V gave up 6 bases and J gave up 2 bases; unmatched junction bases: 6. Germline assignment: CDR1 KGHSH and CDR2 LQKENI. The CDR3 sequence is CASSRGTGAQETQYF. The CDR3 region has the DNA TGTGCCAGCTCCAGAGGGACAGGGGCACAAGAGACCCAGTACTTC.

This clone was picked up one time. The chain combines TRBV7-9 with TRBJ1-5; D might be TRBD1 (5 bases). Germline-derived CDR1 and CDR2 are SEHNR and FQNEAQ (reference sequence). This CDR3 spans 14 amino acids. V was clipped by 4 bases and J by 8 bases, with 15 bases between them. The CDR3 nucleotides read TGTGCCAGCAGCTCCTCCGGGACCTGGGAGCCCCAGCATTTT. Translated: CASSSSGTWEPQHF.

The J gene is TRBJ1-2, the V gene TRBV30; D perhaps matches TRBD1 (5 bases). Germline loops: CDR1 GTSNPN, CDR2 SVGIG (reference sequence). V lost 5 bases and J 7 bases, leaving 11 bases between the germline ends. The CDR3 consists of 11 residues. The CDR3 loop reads CAWGLGGGYTF. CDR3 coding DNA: TGTGCCTGGGGCCTCGGGGGTGGCTACACCTTC.

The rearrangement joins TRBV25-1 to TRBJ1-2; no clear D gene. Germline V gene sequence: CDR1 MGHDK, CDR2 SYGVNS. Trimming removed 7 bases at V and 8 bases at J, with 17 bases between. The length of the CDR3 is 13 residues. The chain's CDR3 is CASTGPFPQGYTF. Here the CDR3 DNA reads TGTGCCAGCACCGGCCCCTTTCCGCAGGGCTACACCTTC.